This T cell receptor (beta chain) was captured in a study of CD8 T cells in Susac syndrome. CD8+ and CD4+ T cells from blood underwent TCR beta sequencing, which was carried out in a high-throughput format. cDNA came from 0.5 to 1 ug RNA primed by random hexamers. Across 54 Vbeta and 13 Jbeta, immunoSEQ multiplex PCR amplified TCR beta CDR3. MiXCR, applied by TCRdb to the immunoSEQ multiplex PCR reads, yields one record per CDR3 protein. The sample holds around 140,000 distinct CDR3 sequences, approximately 95% seen once. Germline CDR1 is SNHLY and CDR2 is FYNNEI. The CDR3 extends over 14 amino acids. Between the trimmed V and J ends, which lost 5 bases and 4 bases, there was a span of 14 bases.

This TCR derives from a human donor with multiple sclerosis. Sequencing used CD4+ T cells from PBMCs. This chain uses TRBV2 with TRBJ1-1, with a possible D match to TRBD1 (5 bases). CDR3 nucleotide sequence: TGTGCCAGCAGTCAAGAGGGGAGTCGCACTGAAGCTTTCTTT. Protein product: CASSQEGSRTEAFF.